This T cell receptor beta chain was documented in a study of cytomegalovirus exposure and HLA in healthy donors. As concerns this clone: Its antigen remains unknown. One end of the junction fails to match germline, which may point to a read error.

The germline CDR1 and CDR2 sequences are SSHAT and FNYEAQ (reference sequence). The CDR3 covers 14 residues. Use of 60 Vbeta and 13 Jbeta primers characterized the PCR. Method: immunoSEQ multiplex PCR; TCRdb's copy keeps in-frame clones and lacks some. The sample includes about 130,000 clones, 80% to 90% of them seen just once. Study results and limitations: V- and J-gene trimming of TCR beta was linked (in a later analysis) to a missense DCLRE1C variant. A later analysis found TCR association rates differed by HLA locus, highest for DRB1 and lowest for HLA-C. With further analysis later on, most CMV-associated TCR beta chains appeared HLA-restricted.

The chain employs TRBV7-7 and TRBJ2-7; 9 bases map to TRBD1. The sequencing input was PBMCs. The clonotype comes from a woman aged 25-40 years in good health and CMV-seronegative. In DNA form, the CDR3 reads TGTGCTAGCATCCGGGACAGGGCGGCCTACGAGCAGTACTTC. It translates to CASIRDRAAYEQYF.